This T cell receptor (beta chain) came from a study of human T cells and chemical hapten exposure. TCRdb re-analysed the 5' RACE reads in MiXCR, keeping a single row per CDR3 protein. The sample includes some 150,000 distinct CDR3 sequences, roughly 4% of them seen just once. Unfractionated whole blood served as the source for total RNA extraction. This clonotype was seen at least ten times. The TCR sequence derives from a female donor in good health.

The CDR3 reads CASSQELLAGGPRTSTDTQYF. The CDR3 bases are TGTGCCAGCAGCCAGGAGTTACTAGCGGGGGGGCCGAGGACGTCCACAGATACGCAGTATTTT. The V and J genes are TRBV3-1 and TRBJ2-3, with 13 positions matching TRBD2. Germline-derived CDR1 and CDR2 are LGHDT and YNNKEL (reference sequence). This CDR3 is 21 amino acids long. The V gene end was trimmed by 3 bases and the J gene end by 2 bases; junction bases not matched to a gene: 17.